This T cell receptor (beta chain) was captured by sequencing in a study of blood T cell repertoires in COVID-19. Looking at the study overall: Acute and convalescent COVID-19 specimens originated in the United States, Italy and Spain. PBMCs, B-cell-depleted T cells, or T cells provided the cDNA or gDNA that made up the material.

Authors' methods: By means of reference gene primer amplification, nucleated cell counts were estimated. Sequenced by immunoSEQ multiplex PCR; TCRdb stores in-frame clones only, minus some. V and J calls and clone size are given by that table; D and trimming were obtained from the DNA. The sample contains around 20,000 clones, around 87% of which appear only once. Germline assignment: CDR1 SGHTA and CDR2 FQGNSA. CDR3 length equals 14 residues. The ends were cut back, 6 bases at V and 5 bases at J, with 16 bases in the middle. The sequenced sample was peripheral blood. This chain connects TRBV7-2 to TRBJ1-1; perhaps TRBD1 as D (6 bases). This receptor was identified in a human donor in a cohort sampled during active COVID-19. For the CDR3, the DNA is TGTGCCAGCAGGAACCAGGGGCTCAATACTGAAGCTTTCTTT. Residues: CASRNQGLNTEAFF.